This section outlines one T cell receptor (beta chain) sequence together with its context. The antigen this receptor binds is unknown. It has no much larger one-base neighbor in the sample; base qualities were not kept. The CDR3 runs 16 amino acids, cysteine and phenylalanine included. Only the CDR3 region is kept as DNA, spanning 48 bases read in frame from base 1. V is pruned by 3 bases and J by 4 bases, leaving 7 bases of the junction without a gene match. From the germline V gene (reference sequence), CDR1 is LNHNV and CDR2 is YYDKDF. The study deep-sequenced TCR repertoires of sorted CD4+ and CD8+ blood T cells from severe aplastic anemia patients and healthy subjects. Ficoll-Paque density gradient centrifugation was used to isolate peripheral blood mononuclear cells. Before DNA was extracted, CD4+ and CD8+ T cells were sorted using either FACS or magnetic beads. These data come from a study of CD8+CD57+ T cells in acquired aplastic anemia listed by TCRdb under 2018. At the level of the whole study: On average, sorted CD4+ and CD8+ cells yielded 3.2 ug of extracted DNA, with a range of about 0.17 to 27.4 ug. Healthy donor samples averaged about 9.9 million reads for CD4+ and 11 million to 13 million for CD8+ cells.

Broader findings and caveats from the paper: Roughly 30 CD8+ CDR3 sequences were found to be shared between patients and controls, but these sequences appeared to be highly expressed in patients and within the immunodominant clones of the patients. No significant difference in CD8+ Simpson's diversity was found between patients and healthy controls (P=0.060).

Genomic DNA served as template for TCR beta VDJ combination and CDR3 sequence profiling. An Illumina HiSeq 2000 was used for TCR repertoire sequencing. Regarding the original processing steps: Repertoire assessment relied on Simpson's diversity index, CDR3 size and DJ length profiles, and TRBV/TRBJ rearrangement plots. Whichever DNA sequence was most abundant in the deep sequencing data was defined as the immunodominant clone. CDR3 amino acid sequences were screened for sharing across subjects and compared with published repertoires and the VDJdb database. The public reads were reprocessed in TCRdb via fastp at Q25 and MiXCR, keeping in-frame beta chains. CDR3 protein sequences are deduplicated, and each keeps its most common genes and DNA. The V and J calls, along with clone size, are taken from TCRdb and not from the paper's own processing. A total of about 190,000 distinct CDR3 sequences appear in this sample, roughly half of them only once. Around a sixth of the sample rests with the top ten.

This receptor was identified in a human donor in good health, serving as a control. Sequenced input: sorted CD4+, CD8+, or CD8+CD57+ T cells (not recorded which) from PBMCs. The receptor chain draws on TRBV15 and TRBJ2-1, with 9 bases aligning to TRBD2. In nucleotide form, the sequence is TGTGCCACCAGCAGCTATAGCGGGGGCATATACAATGAGCAGTTCTTC. Its translation reads: CATSSYSGGIYNEQFF.